This T cell receptor (beta chain) originates from a study of breast tumors, draining lymph nodes, adjacent tissues. This clonotype was detected many times. What it binds is not known. Points from the study as a whole: Tumors had less TCR diversity than lymph nodes, more than nontumor tissue. Luminal-like breast cancer showed significantly greater tumor-nontumor repertoire similarity than basal-like breast cancer did. The data were judged consistent with most tumor T cells coming from lymph node and expanding in tumor.

V lost 3 bases to trimming and J lost 4 bases, with 7 bases between them. The germline gives CDR1 ENHRY, CDR2 SYGVKD. CDR3 length: 13 residues. Axillary draining lymph nodes of breast cancer patients supplied the node samples. MiXCR was run by TCRdb on the multiplex PCR reads, yielding one entry per CDR3 protein. The sample carries about 150,000 distinct CDR3 sequences, 20% to 25% recorded once. The chain links TRBV10-3 to TRBJ1-3; D is unresolved. This receptor was identified in a female donor with breast cancer. Some clones in this sample may be carry-over from other donors' samples. Material for sequencing was axillary lymph node tissue. CDR3 coding DNA: TGTGCCATCAGTGAAAGGGCGGGAAACACCATATATTTT. Amino acid sequence: CAISERAGNTIYF.